This TCR beta chain is from a study of shared clonotypes between healthy human individuals. Study as a whole: The cohort comprised a couple of women and a few men. Their ages spanned 18 to 49 years.

The CDR3 is 12 residues long. Germline V gene data show CDR1 as SGHNT and CDR2 as YYREEE (reference sequence). With 0 bases removed from V and 8 bases from J, the gap between germline ends came to 8 bases. Generated by immunoSEQ multiplex PCR, the TCRdb table keeps only in-frame clones and is missing some. Of about 520,000 clones listed, more than 65% are singletons. The chain employs TRBV5-4 and TRBJ1-2; D not certain. The sample taken for sequencing was PBMCs. The TCR sequence derives from a woman aged 40 to 50 in good health. Some clones in this sample may be carry-over from other donors' samples. The CDR3: CASSLGRVGYTF. CDR3 in DNA: TGTGCCAGCAGCTTGGGGAGGGTGGGCTACACCTTC.